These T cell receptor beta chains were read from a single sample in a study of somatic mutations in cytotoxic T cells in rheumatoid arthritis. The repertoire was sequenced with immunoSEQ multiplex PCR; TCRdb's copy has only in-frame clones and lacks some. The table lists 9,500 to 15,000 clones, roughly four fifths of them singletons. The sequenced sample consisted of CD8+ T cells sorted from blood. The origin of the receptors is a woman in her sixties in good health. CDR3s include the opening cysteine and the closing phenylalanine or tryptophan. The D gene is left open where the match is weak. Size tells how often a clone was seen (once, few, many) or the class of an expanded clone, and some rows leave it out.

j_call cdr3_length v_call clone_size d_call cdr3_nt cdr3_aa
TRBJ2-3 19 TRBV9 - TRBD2 TGTGCCAGCAGCGTAACCGGGACTAGCGGGGGCTCAAGCACAGATACGCAGTATTTT CASSVTGTSGGSSTDTQYF
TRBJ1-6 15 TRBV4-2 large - TGTGCCAGCAGCCAAGAGAGGAACTATAATTCACCCCTCCACTTT CASSQERNYNSPLHF
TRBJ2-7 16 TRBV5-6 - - TGTGCCAGCAGCTCTATCCAGGGTGTTGGCTCCTACGAGCAGTACTTC CASSSIQGVGSYEQYF
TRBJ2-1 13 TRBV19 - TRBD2 TGTGCCACAACTAGCGGGGGGGCCAATGAGCAGTTCTTC CATTSGGANEQFF
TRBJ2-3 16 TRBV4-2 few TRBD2 TGTGCCAGCAGCCCACTAGCGGGGGGCGCCACAGATACGCAGTATTTT CASSPLAGGATDTQYF
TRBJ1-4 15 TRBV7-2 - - TGTGCCAGCAGCTTAGCGACAACAACTAATGAAAAACTGTTTTTT CASSLATTTNEKLFF
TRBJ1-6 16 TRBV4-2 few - TGTGCCAGCAGCCAAGAAGGGGCAGGGGATAATTCACCCCTCCACTTT CASSQEGAGDNSPLHF
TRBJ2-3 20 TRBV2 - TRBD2 TGTGCCAGCAGTGGGTCCCCCGAGGGTAGCGGGGGGGCTCCCACAGATACGCAGTATTTT CASSGSPEGSGGAPTDTQYF
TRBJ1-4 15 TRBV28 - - TGTGCCAGCAGTCCATACTCAGGATGGTCTGAAAAACTGTTTTTT CASSPYSGWSEKLFF
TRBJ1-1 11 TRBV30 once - TGTGCCTGGAGTCGGGGAACTGAAGCTTTCTTT CAWSRGTEAFF
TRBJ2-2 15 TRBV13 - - TGTGCCAGCAGCTTACCGTGGAGAGACACCGGGGAGCTGTTTTTT CASSLPWRDTGELFF
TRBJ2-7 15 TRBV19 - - TGTGCCAGTAGTTCGCCAGGGGCCGGAGCCTACGAGCAGTACTTC CASSSPGAGAYEQYF
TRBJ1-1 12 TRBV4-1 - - TGCGCCAGCAGCCCCGGGAACACTGAAGCTTTCTTT CASSPGNTEAFF
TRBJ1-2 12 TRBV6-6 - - TGTGCCTTGGGGGGGGAGTTCTATGGCTACACCTTC CALGGEFYGYTF
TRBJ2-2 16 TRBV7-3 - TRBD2 TGTGCCAGCAGCTTAAATGGGGGGGAGAACACCGGGGAGCTGTTTTTT CASSLNGGENTGELFF
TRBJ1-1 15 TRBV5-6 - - TGTGCCAGCAGCGGGGGACTGCCCCTCCACACTGAAGCTTTCTTT CASSGGLPLHTEAFF
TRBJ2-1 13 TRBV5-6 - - TGTGCCAGCAGCCCGGGAATTTTGGATGAGCAGTTCTTC CASSPGILDEQFF
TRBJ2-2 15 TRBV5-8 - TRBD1 TGTGCCAGCAGCCCCGGGACAGTGAACACCGGGGAGCTGTTTTTT CASSPGTVNTGELFF
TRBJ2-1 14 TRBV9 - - TGTGCCAGCAGCGTAGGGGTTGATCGTGAGCGGCAGTTCTTC CASSVGVDRERQFF
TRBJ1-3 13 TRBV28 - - TGTGCCAGCAGTTTAAGGACAGTTCCCGCCATATATTTT CASSLRTVPAIYF
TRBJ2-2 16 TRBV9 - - TGTGCCAGCAGCGTATTCCCTAGCGCGAACACCGGGGAGCTGTTTTTT CASSVFPSANTGELFF
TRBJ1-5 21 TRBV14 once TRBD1 TGTGCCAGCAGCCCTCGTTATACGACAGGGGACGGAAAGAGCAGCAATCAGCCCCAGCATTTT CASSPRYTTGDGKSSNQPQHF
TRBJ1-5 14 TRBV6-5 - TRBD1 TGTGCCAGCGGGGGGACAGGGGTCAATCAGCCCCAGCATTTT CASGGTGVNQPQHF
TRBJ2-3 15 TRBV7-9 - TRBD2 TGTGCCAGCAGCTTAGTACGGGGGGGCCACGATACGCAGTATTTT CASSLVRGGHDTQYF
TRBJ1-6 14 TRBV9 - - TGTGCCAGCAGCGTAGATACAGGGAATTCACCCCTCCACTTT CASSVDTGNSPLHF
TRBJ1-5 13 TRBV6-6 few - TGTGCCAGCAGTCATACAGGGTTTTGGCCCCAGCATTTT CASSHTGFWPQHF
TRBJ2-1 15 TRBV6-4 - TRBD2 TGTGCCAGCAGTGAAGCGGGGGGGTCGTACAATGAGCAGTTCTTC CASSEAGGSYNEQFF
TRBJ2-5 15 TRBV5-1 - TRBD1 TGCGCCAGCAACGGACAGGGGGCGAACCAAGAGACCCAGTACTTC CASNGQGANQETQYF
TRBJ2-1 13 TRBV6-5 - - TGTGCCAGCACTAAGTTCGGGGACAATGAGCAGTTCTTC CASTKFGDNEQFF
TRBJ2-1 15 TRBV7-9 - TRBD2 TGTGCCAGCACTTTACCGGGACTAGTCTACAATGAGCAGTTCTTC CASTLPGLVYNEQFF
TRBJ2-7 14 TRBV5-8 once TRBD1 TGTGCCAGCGCCCTGGGACAGGGGGCAGGAGAGCAGTACTTC CASALGQGAGEQYF
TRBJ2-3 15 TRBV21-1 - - TGTGCCAGCAGCAAAGCGATCAGGGACACAGATACGCAGTATTTT CASSKAIRDTDTQYF
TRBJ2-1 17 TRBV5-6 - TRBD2 TGTGCCAGCAGCCCTGGGACTAGCGGCATTTCCTACAATGAGCAGTTCTTC CASSPGTSGISYNEQFF
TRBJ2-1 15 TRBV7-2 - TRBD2 TGTGCCAGCAGCGATCTAGCGGGGGATTACAATGAGCAGTTCTTC CASSDLAGDYNEQFF
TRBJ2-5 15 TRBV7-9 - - TGTGCCAGCAGCCCGCAATCAGGGGATACCTTATCCCAGTACTTC CASSPQSGDTLSQYF
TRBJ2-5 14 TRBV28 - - TGTGCCACCTCAAGTGAGGGGGGGGAAGAGACCCAGTACTTC CATSSEGGEETQYF
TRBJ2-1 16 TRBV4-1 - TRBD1 TGCGCCAGCAGCCCCGAGGAAATGACAGGGGACAATGAGCAGTTCTTC CASSPEEMTGDNEQFF
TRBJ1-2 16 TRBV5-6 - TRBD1 TGTGCCAGCAGCTTGACCGAGACAGGGGGATTTTATGGCTACACCTTC CASSLTETGGFYGYTF
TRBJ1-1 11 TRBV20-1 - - TGCAGTGCACTGGAGGGAGATGAAGCTTTCTTT CSALEGDEAFF